A selection of T cell receptor beta chains follows, all from one sample in a study of blood T cell repertoires in COVID-19. Data came from immunoSEQ multiplex PCR; TCRdb stores just in-frame clones and leaves some out. The table lists around 150,000 clones, about 83% of them singletons. The specimen sequenced was peripheral blood. The receptors stem from a woman of 80 years or more with acute or convalescent COVID-19. Both conserved end residues are part of each CDR3. Fields, in order: V gene, clone size, J gene, D gene, CDR3 DNA, CDR3 protein. D genes are given only for firm matches. Expanded clones are given a class, and other clones once, few, many or no size at all.

TRBV12-3/TRBV12-4,.,TRBJ2-3,.,TGTGCCAGCAGGCCCGGGGCAGATACGCAGTATTTT,CASRPGADTQYF
TRBV27,.,TRBJ2-7,TRBD2,TGTGCCAGCAGTTCCCAGGGGGTTAGCGGGAGGGCCGATTTCGAGCAGTACTTC,CASSSQGVSGRADFEQYF
TRBV18,.,TRBJ2-5,.,TGTGCCAGCTCACTAACAAGAGGCAGGGGTGGGGAGACCCAGTACTTC,CASSLTRGRGGETQYF
TRBV7-2,.,TRBJ2-1,.,TGTGCCAGCAGCATAGCAACAGACTACAATGAGCAGTTCTTC,CASSIATDYNEQFF
TRBV15,.,TRBJ2-1,.,TGTGCCACCAGCAGGGGCCTGATCCGTGAGCAGTTCTTC,CATSRGLIREQFF
TRBV5-6,.,TRBJ2-7,.,TGTGCCAGCAGCTTAATGGGACTTGCCCAGTCCTACGAGCAGTACTTC,CASSLMGLAQSYEQYF
TRBV29-1,.,TRBJ2-2,.,TGCAGCGTTCAACTAGCAACCGGGGAGCTGTTTTTT,CSVQLATGELFF
TRBV28,.,TRBJ1-2,.,TGTGCCATCTCACTGGAGGGGCAGGGCTACACCTTC,CAISLEGQGYTF
TRBV3-1/TRBV3-2,.,TRBJ1-2,.,TGTGCCAGCAGCCCTGGGATACGGCAGGGTTATGGCTACACCTTC,CASSPGIRQGYGYTF
TRBV12-5,.,TRBJ2-5,.,TGTGCTAGTGGTTTGGCAGGGAGGGGGGAGACCCAGTACTTC,CASGLAGRGETQYF
TRBV6-5,.,TRBJ2-2,TRBD1,TGTGCCAGCAGGGACAGGGCGAACACCGGGGAGCTGTTTTTT,CASRDRANTGELFF
TRBV5-1,.,TRBJ2-1,TRBD1,TGCGCCAGCAGTCTATCTGGGACAGTGGCCAATGAGCAGTTCTTC,CASSLSGTVANEQFF
TRBV5-1,.,TRBJ2-1,.,TGCGCCAGCAGCCTCGGAGCGTTCCAGTCCTACAATGAGCAGTTCTTC,CASSLGAFQSYNEQFF
TRBV27,.,TRBJ1-2,.,TGTGCCAGCAGTGCTCCAGGGTCCTCTAACTATGGCTACACCTTC,CASSAPGSSNYGYTF
TRBV3-1/TRBV3-2,.,TRBJ1-2,.,TGTGCCAGCAGCCAAGAAGGAGCGGGGGGGAACTATGGCTACACCTTC,CASSQEGAGGNYGYTF
TRBV28,.,TRBJ1-1,.,TGTGCCAGCAGTTTCGGCGCGCCTAGGGCTTTCTTT,CASSFGAPRAFF
TRBV19,.,TRBJ2-7,TRBD1,TGTGCCAGTAGTATTGGACAGGGTGGCTCCTACGAGCAGTACTTC,CASSIGQGGSYEQYF
TRBV27,.,TRBJ2-7,TRBD2,TGTGCCAGCAGTCGGACTAGCGGGACGGTATCCTACGAGCAGTACTTC,CASSRTSGTVSYEQYF
TRBV10-3,.,TRBJ2-7,.,TGTGCCATCAGTGACCAGGGACACCACGAGCAGTACTTC,CAISDQGHHEQYF
TRBV3-1/TRBV3-2,.,TRBJ1-2,.,TGTGCCAGCAGCCAGGCCTCCCAGGGATTGCGGGGCTACACCTTC,CASSQASQGLRGYTF
TRBV3-1/TRBV3-2,.,TRBJ1-5,.,TGTGCCAGCAGCCAAGGGGTCTTCGGTGCGGATGGCAATCAGCCCCAGCATTTT,CASSQGVFGADGNQPQHF
TRBV30,.,TRBJ2-1,TRBD2,TGTGCCGGGTTAGCGGGGGGTTTAAACAATGAGCAGTTCTTC,CAGLAGGLNNEQFF
TRBV19,.,TRBJ1-2,.,TGTGCCAGTAGTATCAGGGTTGACTATGGCTACACCTTC,CASSIRVDYGYTF
TRBV7-9,.,TRBJ2-2,.,TGTGCCAGCAGCTTAAGAGGGACCGGGGAGCTGTTTTTT,CASSLRGTGELFF
TRBV18,.,TRBJ1-5,.,TGTGCCAGCTCACCATCCTCGGGCGGAGGTCAGCCCCAGCATTTT,CASSPSSGGGQPQHF
TRBV28,.,TRBJ2-1,TRBD2,TGTGCCAGCAAAATCGGGGGGGCCTCCTACAATGAGCAGTTCTTC,CASKIGGASYNEQFF
TRBV6-5,.,TRBJ1-2,.,TGTGCCAGCAGTTACGGCCACGCGGGGGAGGGCTACACCTTC,CASSYGHAGEGYTF
TRBV28,.,TRBJ1-4,.,TGTGCCAGCAGTTTCGAAAGGGGAAGCCTTAATGAAAAACTGTTTTTT,CASSFERGSLNEKLFF
TRBV9,.,TRBJ2-1,.,TGTGCCAGCAGCGTACAAGCGGTTACTTACAATGAGCAGTTCTTC,CASSVQAVTYNEQFF
TRBV5-1,.,TRBJ2-5,.,TGCGCCAGCAGCTGGGACGCGGGGACCGGGAAAGAGACCCAGTACTTC,CASSWDAGTGKETQYF
TRBV24-1,.,TRBJ2-1,.,TGTGCCACCAGTGAGGGGGGGCAGGATGAGCAGTTCTTC,CATSEGGQDEQFF
TRBV28,once,TRBJ2-1,.,TGTGCCAGCAGTCTAGGGGCGACACCTTCTCAGGGTGAGCAGTTCTTC,CASSLGATPSQGEQFF
TRBV7-2,once,TRBJ2-1,.,TGTGCCAGCAGCTTGGGGCAGGGTCAATACAATGAGCAGTTCTTC,CASSLGQGQYNEQFF
TRBV30,.,TRBJ1-1,.,TGTGCCTGGAGTCCGCCTGGAGGGAGCACTGAAGCTTTCTTT,CAWSPPGGSTEAFF
TRBV2,.,TRBJ1-6,.,TGTGCCAGCAGTGCACTGAGCTCCTATAATTCACCCCTCCACTTT,CASSALSSYNSPLHF
TRBV2,.,TRBJ1-5,TRBD1,TGTGCCAGCGACCGGGACAGGGGGTTGAGCAATCAGCCCCAGCATTTT,CASDRDRGLSNQPQHF
TRBV4-1,many,TRBJ1-1,TRBD1,TGCGCCAGCAGCCAGTACAGGGGCCTTGGGAACACTGAAGCTTTCTTT,CASSQYRGLGNTEAFF
TRBV5-1,.,TRBJ1-2,TRBD1,TGCGCCAGCAGCCGTTCTCCACCGGGACAGGGAGACTATGGCTACACCTTC,CASSRSPPGQGDYGYTF
TRBV27,few,TRBJ2-7,.,TGTGCCAGCAGTTTCGCAGGAAGTTCCTACGAGCAGTACTTC,CASSFAGSSYEQYF
TRBV28,few,TRBJ1-6,.,TGTGCCAGCAGTTGGTCCACCAGGGTTTCACCCCTCCACTTT,CASSWSTRVSPLHF
TRBV5-5,few,TRBJ2-5,.,TGTGCCAGCAGCCCGTTACGGCAAGAGACCCAGTACTTC,CASSPLRQETQYF
TRBV7-3,.,TRBJ2-1,TRBD2,TGTGCCAGCAGCTTACTCCTAGCGGGAGGGCCCAAGGAGCAGTTCTTC,CASSLLLAGGPKEQFF
TRBV18,.,TRBJ2-1,TRBD1,TGTGCCAGCTCGCCTCAGGGACAGGGGGTGTATGAGCAGTTCTTC,CASSPQGQGVYEQFF
TRBV7-8,.,TRBJ1-1,.,TGTGCCAGCAGCGACGACGGGGTAATAACGAACACTGAAGCTTTCTTT,CASSDDGVITNTEAFF
TRBV15,few,TRBJ2-2,TRBD1,TGTGCCACCAGCAGAAGTCCCGGGACAGGGACCGGGGAGCTGTTTTTT,CATSRSPGTGTGELFF
TRBV3-1/TRBV3-2,.,TRBJ2-1,TRBD2,TGTGCCAGCAGCCCAAGCGGGGGGAGCTCCTACAATGAGCAGTTCTTC,CASSPSGGSSYNEQFF
TRBV6-2/TRBV6-3,few,TRBJ2-5,.,TGTGCCAGCAGTTACTCGGAAGGGGCTTGGGAGACCCAGTACTTC,CASSYSEGAWETQYF
TRBV10-2,.,TRBJ2-7,TRBD2,TGCGCCAGCCGTCCGGGCGGGAGGGCCGGCGAGCAGTACTTC,CASRPGGRAGEQYF
TRBV5-5,.,TRBJ2-2,.,TGTGCCAGCAGCTTGGCCAGGCTACACACCGGGGAGCTGTTTTTT,CASSLARLHTGELFF
TRBV6-5,once,TRBJ1-6,TRBD1,TGTGCCAGCAGGGCAGACAGGGGCCGATCACCCCTCCACTTT,CASRADRGRSPLHF
TRBV12-1,.,TRBJ1-1,.,TGTGCCAACATGAACCCGAGCGCAAAGAACACTGAAGCTTTCTTT,CANMNPSAKNTEAFF
TRBV29-1,few,TRBJ2-1,TRBD2,TGCAGCGTCCAGACTAGCGGGGTTTACAATGAGCAGTTCTTC,CSVQTSGVYNEQFF
TRBV14,.,TRBJ2-7,TRBD2,TGCGCCACCACCCAAACGCGGGGACCGGGGGGAGAGCAGTACTTC,CATTQTRGPGGEQYF